This T cell receptor (beta chain) was recorded in a study of cytomegalovirus exposure and HLA in healthy donors. PCR involved 60 Vbeta and 13 Jbeta primers. Method: immunoSEQ multiplex PCR; TCRdb's copy keeps in-frame clones and lacks some. The sample has about 140,000 clones, 80% seen once; the top ten hold approximately 4.3%. Study results and caveats: Presence/absence analyses supposed approximately even sequencing depth among donors. High sensitivity and specificity were reportedly achieved when the classifier diagnosed cytomegalovirus status. 164 TCR beta chains were listed as cytomegalovirus-associated.

A word on this clone: Its antigen is unknown. Other nucleotide sequences in the sample specify the same CDR3.

Donors in the study were healthy people who gave bone marrow. This clonotype originated in a man aged 25-45 years in good health. Input material: PBMCs.

CDR3 loop: CASSRDQETQYF. The CDR3 DNA sequence: TGTGCCAGCAGCCGGGACCAAGAGACCCAGTACTTC. The genes are TRBV27 and TRBJ2-5, with D unclear. V was clipped by 6 bases and J by 0 bases, with 5 bases between them. The germline V gene encodes CDR1 MNHEY and CDR2 SMNVEV (reference sequence). The CDR3 loop spans 12 amino acids.